The entry that follows covers one T cell receptor (beta chain) sequence. The antigen remains undetermined. Unique molecular identifiers were present on the cDNA, which also gained a universal primer site by template switching. Each CDR3 protein is one row after TCRdb ran MiXCR on the 5' RACE reads. The table lists 400,000 to 600,000 distinct CDR3 sequences, around 24% of them singletons. Germline CDR1 reads SGHAT; CDR2 reads FQNNGV. This CDR3 comprises 15 residues. V was clipped by 0 bases and J by 3 bases, with 12 bases between them. These data originate in a study of identical twins. Study-wide points: Findings came from cross-sectional statistics, without long-term follow-up of donors. Cord blood's abundant beta clonotypes had fewer insertions, unlike memory repertoires.

These data were also filed under a second study, of yellow fever vaccine responses in identical twins.

This TCR derives from a woman younger than 35 in good health. The chain couples TRBV11-2 to TRBJ2-7; a weak D match, TRBD1 (6 bases). Sequencing was done on a sample of CD4+ T cells sorted from blood. CDR3 region: CASSLETGAYYEQYF. As DNA, the CDR3 is TGTGCCAGCAGCTTAGAGACAGGCGCCTACTACGAGCAGTACTTC. Full variable domain (outside the CDR3, taken from reference TRBV11-2 and TRBJ2-7): EAGVAQSPRYKIIEKRQSVAFWCNPISGHATLYWYQQILGQGPKLLIQFQNNGVVDDSQLPKDRFSAERLKGVDSTLKIQPAKLEDSAVYLCASSLETGAYYEQYFGPGTRLTVT.